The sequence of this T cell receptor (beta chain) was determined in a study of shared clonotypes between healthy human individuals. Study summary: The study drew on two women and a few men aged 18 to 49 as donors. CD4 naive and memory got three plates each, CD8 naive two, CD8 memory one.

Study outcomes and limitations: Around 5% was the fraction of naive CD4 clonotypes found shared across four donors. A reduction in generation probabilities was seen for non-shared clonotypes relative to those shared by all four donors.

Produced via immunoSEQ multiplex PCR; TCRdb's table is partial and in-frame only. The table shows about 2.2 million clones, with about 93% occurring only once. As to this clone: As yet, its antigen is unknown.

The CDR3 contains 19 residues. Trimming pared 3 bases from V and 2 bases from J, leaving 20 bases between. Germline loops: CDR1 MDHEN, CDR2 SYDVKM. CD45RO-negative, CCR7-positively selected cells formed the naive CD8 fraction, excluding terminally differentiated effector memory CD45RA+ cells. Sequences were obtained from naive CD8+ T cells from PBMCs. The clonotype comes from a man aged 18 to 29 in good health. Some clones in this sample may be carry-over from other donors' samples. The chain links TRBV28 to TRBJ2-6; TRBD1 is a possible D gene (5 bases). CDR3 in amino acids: CASSFEGVRRGPGANVLTF. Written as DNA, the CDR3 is TGTGCCAGCAGTTTTGAAGGGGTCCGCCGTGGTCCTGGGGCCAACGTCCTGACTTTC. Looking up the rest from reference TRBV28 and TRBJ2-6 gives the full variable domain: DVKVTQSSRYLVKRTGEKVFLECVQDMDHENMFWYRQDPGLGLRLIYFSYDVKMKEKGDIPEGYSVSREKKERFSLILESASTNQTSMYLCASSFEGVRRGPGANVLTFGAGSRLTVL.